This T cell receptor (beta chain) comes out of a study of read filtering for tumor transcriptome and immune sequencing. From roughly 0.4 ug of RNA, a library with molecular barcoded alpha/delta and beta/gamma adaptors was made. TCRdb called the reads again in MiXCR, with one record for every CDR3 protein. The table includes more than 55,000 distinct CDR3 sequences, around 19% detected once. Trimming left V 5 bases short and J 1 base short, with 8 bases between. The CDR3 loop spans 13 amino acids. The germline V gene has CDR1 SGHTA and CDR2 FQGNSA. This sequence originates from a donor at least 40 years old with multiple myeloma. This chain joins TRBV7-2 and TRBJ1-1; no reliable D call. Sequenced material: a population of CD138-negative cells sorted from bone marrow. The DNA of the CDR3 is TGTGCCAGCAGCCCTTTTGAGAACACTGAAGCTTTCTTT. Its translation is CASSPFENTEAFF.